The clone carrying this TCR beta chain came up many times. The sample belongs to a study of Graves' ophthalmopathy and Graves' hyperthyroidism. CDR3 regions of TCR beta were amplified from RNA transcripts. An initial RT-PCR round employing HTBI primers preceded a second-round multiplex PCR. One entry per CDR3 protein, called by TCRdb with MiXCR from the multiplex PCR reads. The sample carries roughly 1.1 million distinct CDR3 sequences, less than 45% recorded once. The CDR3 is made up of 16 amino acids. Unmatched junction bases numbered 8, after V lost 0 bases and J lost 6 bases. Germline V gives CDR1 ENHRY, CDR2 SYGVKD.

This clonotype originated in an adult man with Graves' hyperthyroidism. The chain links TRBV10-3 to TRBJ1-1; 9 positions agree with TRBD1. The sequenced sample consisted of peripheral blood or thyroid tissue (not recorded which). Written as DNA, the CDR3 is TGTGCCATCAGTGAGTCGGGGACAGGGAACTCCCCTGAAGCTTTCTTT. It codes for CAISESGTGNSPEAFF.